The clone carrying this TCR beta chain was observed many times. The antigen remains undetermined. This sample was taken from a study of T-cell reconstitution after alpha-beta-depleted transplantation in children. Study conclusions and caveats: Most T-cell counts and diversity one year after the transplant came from T cells that were newly produced. Several hundred expanded graft clones reportedly supplied alpha-beta T cells about two months after transplant. Recipient T cells and thymic progenitors that survived gave rise to the high TCRbeta diversity observed at day 60 in some patients.

This CDR3 comprises 13 residues. Trimming shortened V by 1 base and J by 5 bases, and 8 bases separated the two germline ends. Unique molecular identifiers were built into the TCRbeta library. TCRdb used MiXCR to reprocess the PCR reads, holding one entry per CDR3 protein. The table has roughly 420,000 distinct CDR3 sequences, around 15% seen once. The sequences come from PBMCs, mostly from graft donor cells, collected 360 days after TCRalphabeta/CD19-depleted stem cell transplant. This TCR was sampled from a boy less than two years old who had a stem cell transplant for Wiskott-Aldrich syndrome, so the T cells may come from the graft donor. This chain connects TRBV12-3 or TRBV12-4 to TRBJ1-1; weak D call: TRBD1 (6 bases). The CDR3 sequence: CASSLVRGTEAFF. The CDR3 DNA reads TGTGCCAGCAGTTTAGTCAGGGGAACTGAAGCTTTCTTT.